This T cell receptor (beta chain) was sequenced for a study of blood T cell repertoires in COVID-19. Study-level information: T cells, B-cell-depleted T cells, or PBMCs supplied cDNA or gDNA.

The study drew participants aged about 18 to 89 years from some 25 US areas. Two negative PCRs, clearance, or symptom resolution characterized the recovered Cohort 3 donors. This table comes from immunoSEQ multiplex PCR, and its TCRdb copy is limited to in-frame clones, with some not included. The repertoire holds some 420,000 clones, with approximately 92% as singletons. The specimen was PBMCs or T cells enriched from blood (not recorded which). The clonotype was recovered from a man aged 30 to 39 who had recovered from COVID-19.

The CDR3 region is CASSQAAPPGLFF. The CDR3 DNA is TGCGCCAGCAGCCAAGCGGCGCCTCCGGGGCTGTTTTTT. The chain recombines TRBV4-1 with TRBJ2-2; D ambiguous. The CDR3 runs to 13 residues. Trimming pared 1 base from V and 13 bases from J, leaving 13 bases between. The V gene's germline CDR1 is MGHRA and CDR2 YSYEKL.